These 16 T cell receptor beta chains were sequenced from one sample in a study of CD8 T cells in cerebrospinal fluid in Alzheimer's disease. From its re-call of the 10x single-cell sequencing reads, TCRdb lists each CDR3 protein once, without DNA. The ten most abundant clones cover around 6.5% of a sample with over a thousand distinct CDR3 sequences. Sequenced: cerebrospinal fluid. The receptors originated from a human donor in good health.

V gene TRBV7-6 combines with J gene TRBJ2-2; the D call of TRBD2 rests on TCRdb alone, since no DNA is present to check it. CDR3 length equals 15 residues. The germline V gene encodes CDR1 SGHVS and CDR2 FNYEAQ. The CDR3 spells CASIPGGGPTGELFF.

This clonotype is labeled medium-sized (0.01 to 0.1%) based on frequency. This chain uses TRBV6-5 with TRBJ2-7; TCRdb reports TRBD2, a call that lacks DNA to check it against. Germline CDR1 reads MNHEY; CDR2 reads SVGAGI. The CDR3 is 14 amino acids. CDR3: CASSNPGYPYEQYF.

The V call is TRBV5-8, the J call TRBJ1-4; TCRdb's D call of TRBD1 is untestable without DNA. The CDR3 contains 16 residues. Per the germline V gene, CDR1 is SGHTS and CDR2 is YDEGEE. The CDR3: CASSSYGTTNNEKLFF.

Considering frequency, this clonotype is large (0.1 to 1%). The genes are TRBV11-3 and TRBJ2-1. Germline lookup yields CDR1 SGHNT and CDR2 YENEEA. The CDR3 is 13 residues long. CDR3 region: CASSLDLSNEQFF.

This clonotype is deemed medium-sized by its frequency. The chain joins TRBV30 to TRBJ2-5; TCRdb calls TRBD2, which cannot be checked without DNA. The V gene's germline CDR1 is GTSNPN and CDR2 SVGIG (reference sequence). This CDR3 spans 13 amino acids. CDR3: CAWSSPREETQYF.

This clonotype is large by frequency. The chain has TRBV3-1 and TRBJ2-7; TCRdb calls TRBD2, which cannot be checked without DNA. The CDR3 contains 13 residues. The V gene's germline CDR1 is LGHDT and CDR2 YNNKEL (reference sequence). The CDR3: CASRGGNSYEQYF.

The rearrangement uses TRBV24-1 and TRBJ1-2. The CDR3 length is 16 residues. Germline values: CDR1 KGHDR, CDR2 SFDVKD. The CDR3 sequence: CATSDVGTKGYYGYTF.

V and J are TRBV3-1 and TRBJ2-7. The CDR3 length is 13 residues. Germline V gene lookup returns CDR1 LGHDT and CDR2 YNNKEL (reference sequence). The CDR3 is CASSRGTAYEQYF.

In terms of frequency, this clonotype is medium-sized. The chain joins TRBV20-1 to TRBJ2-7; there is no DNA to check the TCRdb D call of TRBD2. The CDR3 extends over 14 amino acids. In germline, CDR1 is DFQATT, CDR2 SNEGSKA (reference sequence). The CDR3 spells CSAAGGLAVYEQYF.

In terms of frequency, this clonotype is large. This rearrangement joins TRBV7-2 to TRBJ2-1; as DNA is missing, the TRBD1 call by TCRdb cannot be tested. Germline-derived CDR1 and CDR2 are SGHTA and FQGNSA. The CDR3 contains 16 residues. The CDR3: CASSLVTGGAYNEQFF.

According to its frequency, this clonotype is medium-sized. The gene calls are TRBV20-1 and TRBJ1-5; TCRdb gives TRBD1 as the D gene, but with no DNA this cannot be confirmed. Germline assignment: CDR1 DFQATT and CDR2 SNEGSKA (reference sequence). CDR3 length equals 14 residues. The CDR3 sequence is CSVQGANSNQPQHF.

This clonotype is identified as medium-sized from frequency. The CDR3 here is CASSRLGQTGELFF. The V call is TRBV4-2, the J call TRBJ2-2; TCRdb reports TRBD1, a call that lacks DNA to check it against. Per germline, CDR1 LGHNA and CDR2 YNFKEQ. The length of the CDR3 is 14 residues.

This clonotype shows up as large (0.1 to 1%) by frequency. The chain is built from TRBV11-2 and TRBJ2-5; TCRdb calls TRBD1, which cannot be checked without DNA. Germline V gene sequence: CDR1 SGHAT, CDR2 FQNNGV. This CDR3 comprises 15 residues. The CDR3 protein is CASSSVYDSQETQYF.

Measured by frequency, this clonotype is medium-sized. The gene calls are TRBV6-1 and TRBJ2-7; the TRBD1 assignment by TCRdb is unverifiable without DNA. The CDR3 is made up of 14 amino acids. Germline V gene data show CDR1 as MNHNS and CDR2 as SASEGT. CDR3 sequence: CASARTGTDYEQYF.

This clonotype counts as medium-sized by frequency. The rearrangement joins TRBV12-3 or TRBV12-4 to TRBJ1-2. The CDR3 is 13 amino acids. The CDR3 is CASSLLGSYGYTF.

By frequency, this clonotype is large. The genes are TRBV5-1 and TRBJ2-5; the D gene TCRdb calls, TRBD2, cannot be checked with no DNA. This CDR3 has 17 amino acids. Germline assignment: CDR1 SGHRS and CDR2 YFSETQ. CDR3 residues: CASSWTGTSGGQETQYF. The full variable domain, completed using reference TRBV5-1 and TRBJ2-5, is KAGVTQTPRYLIKTRGQQVTLSCSPISGHRSVSWYQQTPGQGLQFLFEYFSETQRNKGNFPGRFSGRQFSNSRSEMNVSTLELGDSALYLCASSWTGTSGGQETQYFGPGTRLLVL.